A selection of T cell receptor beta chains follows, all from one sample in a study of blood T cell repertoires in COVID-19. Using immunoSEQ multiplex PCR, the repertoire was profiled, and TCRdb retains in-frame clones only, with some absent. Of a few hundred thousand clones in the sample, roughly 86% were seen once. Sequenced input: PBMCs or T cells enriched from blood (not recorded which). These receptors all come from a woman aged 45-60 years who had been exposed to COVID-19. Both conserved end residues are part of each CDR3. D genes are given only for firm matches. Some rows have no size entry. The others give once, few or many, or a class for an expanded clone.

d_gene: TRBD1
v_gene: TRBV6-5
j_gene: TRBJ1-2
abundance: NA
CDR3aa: CASSYRGQGTYGYTF
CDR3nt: TGTGCCAGCAGTTACCGGGGACAGGGAACTTATGGCTACACCTTC

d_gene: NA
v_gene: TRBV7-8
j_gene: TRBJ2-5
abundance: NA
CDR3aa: CASRLGGQETQYF
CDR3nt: TGTGCCAGCAGATTAGGAGGGCAAGAGACCCAGTACTTC

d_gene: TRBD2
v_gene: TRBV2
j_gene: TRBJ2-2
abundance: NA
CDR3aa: CASTRGVGELFF
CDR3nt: TGTGCCAGCACACGGGGGGTCGGGGAGCTGTTTTTT

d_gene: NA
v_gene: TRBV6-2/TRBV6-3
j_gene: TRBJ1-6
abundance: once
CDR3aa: CASSYKSDSFLSSYNSPLHF
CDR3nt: TGTGCCAGCAGTTATAAGTCGGACAGCTTTTTGAGCTCCTATAATTCACCCCTCCACTTT

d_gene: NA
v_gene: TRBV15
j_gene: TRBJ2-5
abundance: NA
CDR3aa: CATSRESPPGGTQYF
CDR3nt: TGTGCCACCAGCAGAGAGAGCCCCCCCGGAGGGACCCAGTACTTC

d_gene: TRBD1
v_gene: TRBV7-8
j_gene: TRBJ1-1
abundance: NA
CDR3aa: CASSVGTGYMNTEAFF
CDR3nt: TGTGCCAGCAGCGTTGGGACAGGATACATGAACACTGAAGCTTTCTTT

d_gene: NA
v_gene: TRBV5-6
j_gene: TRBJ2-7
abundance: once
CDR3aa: CASSSRGRASYEQYF
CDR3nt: TGTGCCAGCAGCTCTAGGGGCAGGGCCTCCTACGAGCAGTACTTC

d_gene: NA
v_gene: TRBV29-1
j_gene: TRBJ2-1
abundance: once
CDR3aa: CSVGQVSEQFF
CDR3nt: TGCAGCGTTGGACAGGTTTCTGAGCAGTTCTTC

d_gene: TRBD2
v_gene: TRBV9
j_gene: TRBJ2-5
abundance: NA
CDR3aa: CASSARLAGGRETQYF
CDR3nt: TGTGCCAGCAGCGCTAGACTAGCGGGGGGGCGGGAGACCCAGTACTTC

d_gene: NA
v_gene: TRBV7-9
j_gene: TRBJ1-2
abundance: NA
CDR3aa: CASSQGQAYGYTF
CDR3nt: TGTGCCAGCAGCCAGGGACAAGCCTATGGCTACACCTTC

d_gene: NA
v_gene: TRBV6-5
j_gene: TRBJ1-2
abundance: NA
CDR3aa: CASSYGVTVGMRGYTF
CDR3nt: TGTGCCAGCAGTTACGGGGTGACAGTAGGAATGAGGGGCTACACCTTC

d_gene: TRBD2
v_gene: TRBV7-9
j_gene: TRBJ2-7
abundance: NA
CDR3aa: CASSHGLAVYEQYF
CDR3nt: TGTGCCAGCAGCCATGGACTAGCGGTATACGAGCAGTACTTC

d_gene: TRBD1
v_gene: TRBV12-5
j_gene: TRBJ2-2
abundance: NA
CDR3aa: CASGLDRPGQRNTGELFF
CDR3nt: TGTGCTAGTGGTTTGGATCGTCCGGGACAGAGGAACACCGGGGAGCTGTTTTTT

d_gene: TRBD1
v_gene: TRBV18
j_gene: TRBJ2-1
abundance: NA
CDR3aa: CASSPGTGDIYNEQFF
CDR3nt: TGTGCCAGCTCACCCGGGACAGGGGATATTTACAATGAGCAGTTCTTC

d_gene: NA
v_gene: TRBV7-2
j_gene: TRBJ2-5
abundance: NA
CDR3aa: CASSPGLGGEETQYF
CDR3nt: TGTGCCAGCAGCCCAGGGTTAGGGGGGGAAGAGACCCAGTACTTC

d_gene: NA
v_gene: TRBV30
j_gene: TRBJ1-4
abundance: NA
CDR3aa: CAWRSGLNEKLFF
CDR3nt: TGTGCCTGGCGTTCGGGGTTGAATGAAAAACTGTTTTTT

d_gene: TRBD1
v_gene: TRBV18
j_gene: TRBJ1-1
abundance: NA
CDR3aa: CASSPRPGQGNTEAFF
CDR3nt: TGTGCCAGCTCACCGAGACCGGGACAGGGGAACACTGAAGCTTTCTTT

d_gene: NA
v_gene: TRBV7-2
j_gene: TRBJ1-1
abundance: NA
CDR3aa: CASSLGWGGGTEAFF
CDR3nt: TGTGCCAGCAGCTTGGGGTGGGGCGGTGGCACTGAAGCTTTCTTT

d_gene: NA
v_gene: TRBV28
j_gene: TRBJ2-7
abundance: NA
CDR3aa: CASQTRPSVSYEQYF
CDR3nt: TGTGCCAGCCAAACCCGTCCTAGCGTCTCCTACGAGCAGTACTTC